This entry features one T cell receptor beta chain sequence. Its antigen is still unknown. The data originate from a study of T cell repertoires in cytomegalovirus infection. Using its own MiXCR run on the reads, TCRdb lists one record per CDR3 protein. Of 300,000 or so distinct CDR3 sequences listed, approximately 25% are singletons. Sample: cultured PBMCs, taken from culture after CMV antigen stimulation. The receptor's source is a human donor in good health (CMV status not recorded). Some clones in this sample may be carry-over from other donors' samples.

CDR3 sequence (DNA): TGCGCCAGCAGCCAAAAGGGACCTTTTGACGAGCAGTACTTC. Translation: CASSQKGPFDEQYF. V is TRBV5-1 and J is TRBJ2-7; D is possibly TRBD1 or TRBD2 (5 bases each). The length of the CDR3 is 14 residues. Germline V gene data show CDR1 as SGHRS and CDR2 as YFSETQ. V was clipped by 4 bases and J by 5 bases, with 16 bases between them.